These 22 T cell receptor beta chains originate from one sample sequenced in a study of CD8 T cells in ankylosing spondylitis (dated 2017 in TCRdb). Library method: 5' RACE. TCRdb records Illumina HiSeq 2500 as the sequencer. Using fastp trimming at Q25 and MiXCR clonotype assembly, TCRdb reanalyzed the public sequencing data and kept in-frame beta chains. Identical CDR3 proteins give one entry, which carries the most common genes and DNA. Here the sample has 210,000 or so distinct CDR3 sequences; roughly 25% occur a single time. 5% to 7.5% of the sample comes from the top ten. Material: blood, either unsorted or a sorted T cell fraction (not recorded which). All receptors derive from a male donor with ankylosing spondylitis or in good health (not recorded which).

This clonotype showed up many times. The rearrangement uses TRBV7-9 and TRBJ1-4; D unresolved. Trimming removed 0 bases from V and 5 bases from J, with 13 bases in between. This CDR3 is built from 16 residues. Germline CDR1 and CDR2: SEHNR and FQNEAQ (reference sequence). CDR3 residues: CASSLARGRLNEKLFF. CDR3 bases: TGTGCCAGCAGCTTAGCCCGCGGGAGGCTGAATGAAAAACTGTTTTTT.

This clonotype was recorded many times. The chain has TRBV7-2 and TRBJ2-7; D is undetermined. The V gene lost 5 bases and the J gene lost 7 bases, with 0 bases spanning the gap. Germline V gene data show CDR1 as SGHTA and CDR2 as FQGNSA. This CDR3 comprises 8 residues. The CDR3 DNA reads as TGTGCCAGCAGCGAGCAGTACTTC. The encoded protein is CASSEQYF.

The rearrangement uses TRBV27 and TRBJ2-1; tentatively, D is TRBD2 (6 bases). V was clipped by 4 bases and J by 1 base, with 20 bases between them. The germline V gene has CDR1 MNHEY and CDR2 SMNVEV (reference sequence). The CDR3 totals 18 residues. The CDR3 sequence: CASSSSRLGRGSYNEQFF. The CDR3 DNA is TGTGCCAGCAGTTCCTCGAGACTAGGACGAGGATCCTACAATGAGCAGTTCTTC.

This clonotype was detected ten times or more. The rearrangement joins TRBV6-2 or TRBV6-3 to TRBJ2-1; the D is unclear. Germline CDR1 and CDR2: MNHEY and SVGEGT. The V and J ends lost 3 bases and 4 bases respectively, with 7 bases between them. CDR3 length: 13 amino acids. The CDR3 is CASSYWVYNEQFF. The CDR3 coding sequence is TGTGCCAGCAGTTATTGGGTTTACAATGAGCAGTTCTTC.

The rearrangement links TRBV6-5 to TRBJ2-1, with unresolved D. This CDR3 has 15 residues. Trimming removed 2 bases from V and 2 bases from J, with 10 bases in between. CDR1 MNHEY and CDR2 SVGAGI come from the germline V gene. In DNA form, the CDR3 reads TGTGCCAGCAGTTACGGGATAGAAACCTACAATGAGCAGTTCTTC. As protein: CASSYGIETYNEQFF.

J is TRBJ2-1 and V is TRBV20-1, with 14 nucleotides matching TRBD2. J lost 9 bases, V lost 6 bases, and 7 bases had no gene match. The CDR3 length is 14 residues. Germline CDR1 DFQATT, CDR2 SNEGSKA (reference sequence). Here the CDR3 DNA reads TGCAGTGCCAACCCCGGGACTAGCGGGGGTGAGCAGTTCTTC. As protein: CSANPGTSGGEQFF.

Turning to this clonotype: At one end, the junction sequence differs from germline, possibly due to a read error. CDR3 DNA: TGTACCAGCTGTTTAGCCCCGGACAGCCTTATACAAGAGACCCAGTACTTC. Its translation: CTSCLAPDSLIQETQYF. This chain links TRBV3-1 with TRBJ2-5, with D possibly being TRBD1 (6 bases). CDR1 LGHDT and CDR2 YNNKEL come from the germline V gene (reference sequence). The CDR3 length is 17 residues.

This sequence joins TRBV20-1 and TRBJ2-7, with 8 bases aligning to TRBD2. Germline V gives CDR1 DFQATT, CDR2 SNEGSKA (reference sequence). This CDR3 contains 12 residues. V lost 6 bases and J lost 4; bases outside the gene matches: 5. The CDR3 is CSAAGLVYEQYF. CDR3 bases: TGCAGTGCCGCGGGACTAGTGTACGAGCAGTACTTC.

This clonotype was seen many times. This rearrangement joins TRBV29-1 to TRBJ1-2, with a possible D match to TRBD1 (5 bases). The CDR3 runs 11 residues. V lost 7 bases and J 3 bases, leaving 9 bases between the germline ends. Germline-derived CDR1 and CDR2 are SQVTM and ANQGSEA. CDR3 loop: CSGGADYGYTF. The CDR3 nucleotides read TGCAGCGGCGGGGCCGACTATGGCTACACCTTC.

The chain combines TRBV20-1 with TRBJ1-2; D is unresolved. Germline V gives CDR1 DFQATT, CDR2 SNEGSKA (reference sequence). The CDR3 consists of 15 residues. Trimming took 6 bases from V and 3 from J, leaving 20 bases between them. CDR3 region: CSASPEGRPDYGYTF. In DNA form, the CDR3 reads TGCAGTGCCAGTCCCGAGGGCAGGCCAGACTATGGCTACACCTTC.

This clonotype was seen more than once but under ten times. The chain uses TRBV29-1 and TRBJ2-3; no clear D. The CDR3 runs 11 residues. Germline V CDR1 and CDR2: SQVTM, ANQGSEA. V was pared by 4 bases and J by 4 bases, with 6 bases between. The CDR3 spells CSVGRADTQYF. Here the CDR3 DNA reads TGCAGCGTTGGCCGGGCAGATACGCAGTATTTT.

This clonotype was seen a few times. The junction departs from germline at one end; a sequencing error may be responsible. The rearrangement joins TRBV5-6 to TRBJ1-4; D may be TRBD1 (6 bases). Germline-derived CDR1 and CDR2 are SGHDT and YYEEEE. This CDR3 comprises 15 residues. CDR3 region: CASSLWGGRTGISVF. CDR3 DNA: TGTGCCAGCAGCTTGTGGGGGGGTCGAACAGGGATCTCGGTTTTT.

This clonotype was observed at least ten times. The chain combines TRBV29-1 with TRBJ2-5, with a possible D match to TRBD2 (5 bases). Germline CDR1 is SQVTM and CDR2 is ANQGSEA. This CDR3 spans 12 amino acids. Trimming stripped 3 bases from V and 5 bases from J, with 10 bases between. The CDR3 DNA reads TGCAGCGTTGACATCGGGAAGGAGACCCAGTACTTC. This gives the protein CSVDIGKETQYF.

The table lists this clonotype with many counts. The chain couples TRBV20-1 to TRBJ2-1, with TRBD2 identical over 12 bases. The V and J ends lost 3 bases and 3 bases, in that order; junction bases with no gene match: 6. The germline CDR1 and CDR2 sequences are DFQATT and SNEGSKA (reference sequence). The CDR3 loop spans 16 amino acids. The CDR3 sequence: CSARGTSGLGYNEQFF. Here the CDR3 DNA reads TGCAGTGCTAGGGGGACTAGCGGGCTCGGCTACAATGAGCAGTTCTTC.

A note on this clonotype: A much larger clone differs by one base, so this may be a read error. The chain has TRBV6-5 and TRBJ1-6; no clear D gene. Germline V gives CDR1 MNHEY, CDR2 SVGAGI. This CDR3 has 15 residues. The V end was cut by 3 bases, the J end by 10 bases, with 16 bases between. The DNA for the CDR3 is TGTGCCAGCAGTTATGGGAGAGGGTTTGCCTCACCCCTCCACTTT. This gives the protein CASSYGRGFASPLHF.

The CDR3 bases are TGCAGTGCTACAGGGGCGACTAATGAAAAACTGTTTTTT. Translation gives CSATGATNEKLFF. V gene TRBV20-1 combines with J gene TRBJ1-4; maybe TRBD1 (6 bases). The CDR3 consists of 13 residues. Germline CDR1 and CDR2: DFQATT and SNEGSKA (reference sequence). Deletions cut 4 bases from V and 2 bases from J, with 8 bases between.

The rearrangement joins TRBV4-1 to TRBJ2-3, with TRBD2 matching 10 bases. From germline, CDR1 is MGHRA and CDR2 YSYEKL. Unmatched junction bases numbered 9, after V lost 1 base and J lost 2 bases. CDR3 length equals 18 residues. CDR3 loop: CASSQVTSGIGFTDTQYF. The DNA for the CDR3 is TGCGCCAGCAGCCAAGTCACTAGCGGGATAGGATTCACAGATACGCAGTATTTT.

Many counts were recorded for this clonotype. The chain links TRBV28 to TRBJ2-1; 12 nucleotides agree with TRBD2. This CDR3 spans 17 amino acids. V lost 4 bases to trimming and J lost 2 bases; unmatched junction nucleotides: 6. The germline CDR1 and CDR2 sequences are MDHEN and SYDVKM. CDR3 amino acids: CASSSSRLAGAYNEQFF. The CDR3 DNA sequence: TGTGCCAGCAGTTCCTCACGACTAGCGGGGGCCTACAATGAGCAGTTCTTC.

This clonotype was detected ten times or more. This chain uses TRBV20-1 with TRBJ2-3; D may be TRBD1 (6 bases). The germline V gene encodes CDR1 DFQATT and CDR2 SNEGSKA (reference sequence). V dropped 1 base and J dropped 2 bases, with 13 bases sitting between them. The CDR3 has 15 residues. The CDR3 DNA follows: TGCAGTGCTAGAGCCGGGCAGGGGAACACAGATACGCAGTATTTT. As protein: CSARAGQGNTDTQYF.

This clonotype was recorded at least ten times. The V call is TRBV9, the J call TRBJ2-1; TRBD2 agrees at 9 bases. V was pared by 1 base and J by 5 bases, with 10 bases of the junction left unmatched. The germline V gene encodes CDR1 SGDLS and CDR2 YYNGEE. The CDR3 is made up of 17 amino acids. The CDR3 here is CASSVSLAGVTHNEQFF. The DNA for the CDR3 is TGTGCCAGCAGCGTATCTTTAGCGGGAGTGACCCACAATGAGCAGTTCTTC.

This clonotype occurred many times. In DNA, the CDR3 is TGCAGTGCTAGAGGACTTCCGGACGAGCAGTACTTC. Residues: CSARGLPDEQYF. The J gene is TRBJ2-7, the V gene TRBV20-1; no clear D. Germline assignment: CDR1 DFQATT and CDR2 SNEGSKA (reference sequence). The CDR3 extends over 12 amino acids. V lost 1 base and J lost 5, with 9 bases in between.

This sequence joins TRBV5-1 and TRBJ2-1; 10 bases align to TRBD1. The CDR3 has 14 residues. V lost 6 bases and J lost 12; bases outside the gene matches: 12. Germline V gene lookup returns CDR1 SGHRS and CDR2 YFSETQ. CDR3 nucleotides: TGCGCCAGCATCCTAGGACAGGGGGGTAGCAGGCAGTTCTTC. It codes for CASILGQGGSRQFF.